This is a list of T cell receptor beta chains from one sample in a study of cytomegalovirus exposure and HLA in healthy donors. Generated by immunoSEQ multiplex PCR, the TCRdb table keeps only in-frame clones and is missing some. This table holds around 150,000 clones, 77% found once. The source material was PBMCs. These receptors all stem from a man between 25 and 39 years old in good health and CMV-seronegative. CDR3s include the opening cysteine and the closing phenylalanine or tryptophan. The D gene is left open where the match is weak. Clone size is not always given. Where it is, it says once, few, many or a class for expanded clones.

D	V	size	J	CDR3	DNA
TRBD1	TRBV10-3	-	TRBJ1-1	CAIRGQGLSEAFF	TGTGCCATCAGGGGACAGGGGCTTTCTGAAGCTTTCTTT
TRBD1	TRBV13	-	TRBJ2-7	CASSSTGTGFSYEQYF	TGTGCCAGCAGCTCAACCGGGACAGGGTTCTCCTACGAGCAGTACTTC
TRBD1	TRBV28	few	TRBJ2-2	CASIRQGFGGELFF	TGTGCCAGCATCCGACAGGGCTTTGGCGGGGAGCTGTTTTTT
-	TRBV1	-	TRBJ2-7	CTSSQFVSEQYF	TGCACCAGCAGCCAGTTCGTTTCCGAGCAGTACTTC
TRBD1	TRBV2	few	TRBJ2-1	CASSGPRTGNEQFF	TGTGCCAGCAGCGGTCCGCGGACAGGGAATGAGCAGTTCTTC
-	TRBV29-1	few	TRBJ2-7	CSVRGTYEQYF	TGCAGCGTCCGCGGTACCTACGAGCAGTACTTC
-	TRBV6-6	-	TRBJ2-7	CASSTEMDEQYF	TGTGCCAGCAGTACGGAGATGGACGAGCAGTACTTC
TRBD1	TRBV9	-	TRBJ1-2	CASSSGQGLGGYTF	TGTGCCAGCAGCAGCGGACAGGGACTTGGGGGCTACACCTTC
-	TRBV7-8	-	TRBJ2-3	CASSLMARLSTDTQYF	TGTGCCAGCAGCTTAATGGCGCGACTCAGCACAGATACGCAGTATTTT
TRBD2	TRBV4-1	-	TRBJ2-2	CASSPTSGSNTGELFF	TGCGCCAGCAGCCCAACTAGCGGGAGTAATACCGGGGAGCTGTTTTTT
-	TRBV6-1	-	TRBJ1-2	CASRGASYGYTF	TGTGCCAGCAGGGGGGCGAGCTATGGCTACACCTTC
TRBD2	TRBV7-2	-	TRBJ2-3	CASSLEGGLAGSADTQYF	TGTGCCAGCAGCTTAGAAGGGGGACTAGCGGGATCCGCAGATACGCAGTATTTT
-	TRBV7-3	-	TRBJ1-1	CASSPTRDSEAFF	TGTGCCAGCAGCCCCACCAGGGATTCTGAAGCTTTCTTT
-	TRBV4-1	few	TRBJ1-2	CASSHGGASYGYTF	TGCGCCAGCAGTCATGGGGGGGCTTCGTACGGCTACACCTTC
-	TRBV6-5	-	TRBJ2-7	CASRIGQTYEQYF	TGTGCCAGCAGAATAGGACAAACCTACGAGCAGTACTTC
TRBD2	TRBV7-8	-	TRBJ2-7	CASSLVAGGSVQYF	TGTGCCAGCAGCTTAGTAGCGGGAGGGTCAGTGCAGTACTTC
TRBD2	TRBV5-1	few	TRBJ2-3	CASSLATSPQDTQYF	TGCGCCAGCAGCTTGGCGACTAGCCCTCAAGATACGCAGTATTTT
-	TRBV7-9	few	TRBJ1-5	CASSIQGNQPQHF	TGTGCCAGCAGCATCCAGGGCAATCAGCCCCAGCATTTT
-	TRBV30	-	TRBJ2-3	CAWSAGSSGDTQYF	TGTGCCTGGAGTGCGGGGTCGTCGGGAGATACGCAGTATTTT
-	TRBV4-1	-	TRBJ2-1	CASSLPGLHNEQFF	TGCGCCAGCAGCCTCCCGGGACTGCACAATGAGCAGTTCTTC
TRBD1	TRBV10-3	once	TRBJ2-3	CAIGGRGSDTQYF	TGTGCCATCGGAGGCAGGGGGTCCGATACGCAGTATTTT
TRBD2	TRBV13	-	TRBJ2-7	CASSLARGGEQYF	TGTGCCAGCAGTTTAGCGCGGGGGGGCGAGCAGTACTTC
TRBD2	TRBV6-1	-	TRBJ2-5	CASRTTSGPMETQYF	TGTGCCAGCCGAACCACTAGCGGCCCCATGGAGACCCAGTACTTC
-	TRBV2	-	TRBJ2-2	CALGQTNTGELFF	TGTGCGCTTGGCCAGACTAACACCGGGGAGCTGTTTTTT
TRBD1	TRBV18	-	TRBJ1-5	CASSAQGNGNQPQHF	TGTGCCAGCTCCGCACAGGGGAATGGCAATCAGCCCCAGCATTTT
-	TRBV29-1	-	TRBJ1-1	CSALDRNTEAFF	TGCAGCGCCTTGGACAGGAACACTGAAGCTTTCTTT
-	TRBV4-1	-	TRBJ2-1	CASSQEGRYNEQFF	TGCGCCAGCAGCCAAGAGGGGCGATATAATGAGCAGTTCTTC
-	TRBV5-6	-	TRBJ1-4	CASSRYRGGADEKLFF	TGTGCCAGCAGCCGCTATAGGGGAGGGGCAGATGAAAAACTGTTTTTT
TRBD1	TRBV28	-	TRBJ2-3	CASSLEGPRTGGQDTQYF	TGTGCCAGCAGTTTAGAGGGCCCCCGGACAGGGGGCCAAGATACGCAGTATTTT
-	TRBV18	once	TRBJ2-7	CASSPSRAGRQLEQYF	TGTGCCAGCTCGCCGAGCCGTGCTGGGAGGCAGCTCGAGCAGTACTTC
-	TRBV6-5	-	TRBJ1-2	CASSYSGARYGYTF	TGTGCCAGCAGTTACTCGGGGGCTCGCTATGGCTACACCTTC
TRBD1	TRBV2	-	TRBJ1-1	CASSEQGDGEAFF	TGTGCCAGCAGCGAACAGGGGGACGGTGAAGCTTTCTTT
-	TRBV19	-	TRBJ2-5	CASSIMETQYF	TGTGCCAGTAGTATTATGGAGACCCAGTACTTC
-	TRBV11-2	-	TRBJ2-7	CASSFQLGLSSYEQYF	TGTGCCAGCAGCTTTCAATTGGGACTCAGCTCCTACGAGCAGTACTTC
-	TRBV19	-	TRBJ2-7	CAARDYEQYF	TGTGCCGCACGAGACTACGAGCAGTACTTC
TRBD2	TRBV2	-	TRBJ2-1	CASRKREAYNEQFF	TGTGCCAGCAGGAAGCGGGAGGCATACAATGAGCAGTTCTTC
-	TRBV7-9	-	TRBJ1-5	CASSSQGPQHF	TGTGCCAGCAGCTCTCAGGGGCCCCAGCATTTT
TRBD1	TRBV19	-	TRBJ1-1	CASTGGLEGMNTEAFF	TGTGCCAGTACAGGGGGCTTGGAGGGGATGAACACTGAAGCTTTCTTT
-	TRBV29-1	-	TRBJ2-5	CSVRTPVGETQYF	TGCAGCGTGAGGACTCCCGTGGGGGAGACCCAGTACTTC
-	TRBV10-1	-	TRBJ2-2	CASSAGPGELFF	TGCGCCAGCAGTGCAGGGCCCGGGGAGCTGTTTTTT
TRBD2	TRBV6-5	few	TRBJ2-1	CASSYSAGGRDEQFF	TGTGCCAGCAGTTACTCTGCGGGAGGGAGGGATGAGCAGTTCTTC
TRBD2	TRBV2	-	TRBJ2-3	CASSEREGRADTQYF	TGTGCCAGCAGTGAGCGGGAGGGCCGGGCAGATACGCAGTATTTT
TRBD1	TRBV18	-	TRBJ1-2	CASSPQDRADYGYTF	TGTGCCAGCTCACCTCAGGACAGGGCGGACTATGGCTACACCTTC
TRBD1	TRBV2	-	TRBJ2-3	CASSEQGQGTDTQYF	TGTGCCAGCAGTGAACAGGGACAGGGCACAGATACGCAGTATTTT
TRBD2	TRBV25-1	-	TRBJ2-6	CASKAGGVSGANVLTF	TGTGCCAGTAAAGCGGGGGGGGTTTCTGGGGCCAACGTCCTGACTTTC
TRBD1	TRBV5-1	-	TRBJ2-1	CASSLEWGTGKQFF	TGCGCCAGCAGCTTGGAGTGGGGGACAGGGAAGCAGTTCTTC
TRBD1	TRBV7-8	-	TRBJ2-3	CASSSLQGVPDTQYF	TGTGCCAGCAGCTCGCTACAGGGGGTGCCAGATACGCAGTATTTT
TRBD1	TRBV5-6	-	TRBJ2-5	CASSLTGVGETQYF	TGTGCCAGCAGCTTGACAGGGGTAGGGGAGACCCAGTACTTC
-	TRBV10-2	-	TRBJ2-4	CASSESRGIAKNIQYF	TGCGCCAGCAGTGAGTCGAGGGGGATAGCCAAAAACATTCAGTACTTC
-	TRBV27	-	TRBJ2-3	CASSLPPPRAETTDTQYF	TGTGCCAGCAGTTTACCCCCCCCGCGGGCGGAGACAACAGATACGCAGTATTTT
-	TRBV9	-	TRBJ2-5	CASSVDGAGIRETQYF	TGTGCCAGCAGCGTAGATGGGGCGGGGATCCGGGAGACCCAGTACTTC
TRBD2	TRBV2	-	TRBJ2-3	CASSLGLAGDGDTQYF	TGTGCCAGCAGTCTGGGACTAGCGGGAGATGGAGATACGCAGTATTTT